The present T cell receptor beta chain was sequenced within a study of neoadjuvant anti-PD-1 for oral cavity cancer. Between the trimmed V and J ends, which lost 7 bases and 7 bases, there was a span of 13 bases. The CDR3 runs 13 residues. Germline assignment: CDR1 LGHNT and CDR2 FRNRAP. TCRdb's copy holds only in-frame clones and misses some; the assay was immunoSEQ multiplex PCR. The data hold some 14,000 clones, with under 65% observed a single time. This specimen was PBMCs, taken before nivolumab (anti-PD-1) treatment. V is TRBV12-5 and J is TRBJ2-2; D remains ambiguous. The sequence was obtained from a person between 35 and 79 years old with oral cavity squamous cell carcinoma. This CDR3 is CASALVVGGELFF. The CDR3 DNA is TGTGCTAGTGCCCTAGTCGTTGGCGGGGAGCTGTTTTTT.